This T cell receptor (beta chain) was identified in a study of blood T cell repertoires in COVID-19. Study as a whole: PBMCs, B-cell-depleted T cells, or T cells provided the cDNA or gDNA that made up the material.

Per the original methods: Estimates of nucleated cell counts were drawn from the amplification of reference gene primers. TCRdb's copy holds only in-frame clones and misses some; the assay was immunoSEQ multiplex PCR. V, J and clone size derive from that table, while D and trimming were established from the DNA sequence. The sample has some 97,000 clones, approximately 87% seen once. The germline V gene has CDR1 SGHTA and CDR2 FQGNSA. Trimming cost V 1 base and J 0 bases; bases outside gene matches: 3. This CDR3 spans 17 amino acids. The sequence derives from a human donor in a cohort sampled during active COVID-19. Input material: peripheral blood. The rearrangement links TRBV7-2 to TRBJ1-3, with 10 bases fitting TRBD1. In DNA, the CDR3 is TGTGCCAGCAGCTTAGGGGGACAGGGGATCTCTGGAAACACCATATATTTT. Translation gives CASSLGGQGISGNTIYF.